Listed here are 24 T cell receptor beta chains from one sample, sequenced in a study of T cells in women clearing cervical HPV infection. Only in-frame clones appear in the TCRdb table, and some are missing; sequencing was by immunoSEQ multiplex PCR. The sample spans more than 30,000 clones; the ten largest clones claim about 1.7%. The sample was blood buffy coat. The receptors were sampled from a woman between 18 and 69 years old with a cervical HPV16 infection that either progressed to CIN3+ or cleared (not recorded which).

On this clone: The read falls 3 residues short of the CDR3 end, and the missing part is taken from the germline J gene. The rearrangement joins TRBV2 to TRBJ2-3; 9 nucleotides agree with TRBD2. The CDR3 has 16 amino acids. Germline CDR1 and CDR2: SNHLY and FYNNEI. V gave up 7 bases and J gave up 5 bases; unmatched junction bases: 13. The CDR3 bases that were read are TGTGCCAGCACTCCGCGAAGGGCTAGCGGGGTAGATACG. Protein sequence: CASTPRRASGVDT. In full, the CDR3 reads CASTPRRASGVDTQYF.

Note on this clone: The sequenced fragment ends 3 residues before the CDR3 boundary, so the rest is inferred from the germline J gene. The chain recombines TRBV20-1 with TRBJ1-1; 7 bases line up with TRBD1. Unmatched junction bases numbered 11, after V lost 6 bases and J lost 1 base. Germline V gives CDR1 DFQATT, CDR2 SNEGSKA (reference sequence). CDR3 length equals 15 residues. The CDR3 DNA, read in part, is TGCAGTGCCCACAAATCAGGGGGTTCGAACACTGAA. Its protein product is CSAHKSGGSNTE. The CDR3 as a whole reads CSAHKSGGSNTEAFF.

With respect to this clone: Sequencing ends 3 residues short of the CDR3 end; the germline J gene provides the rest. This chain uses TRBV19 with TRBJ1-1; a possible D gene is TRBD1 (6 bases). The V and J ends lost 3 bases and 0 bases respectively, with 14 bases between them. The CDR3 runs 16 residues. Germline CDR1 reads LNHDA; CDR2 reads SQIVND (reference sequence). CDR3 sequence: CASSIGDTGMNTEAFF. The part of the CDR3 DNA that was read is TGTGCCAGTAGTATCGGGGACACGGGTATGAACACTGAA.

The CDR3 region is CASRPGGRGEKLFF. The DNA read from the CDR3 is TGTGCCAGCAGGCCAGGGGGACGCGGGGAAAAG. V is TRBV28 and J is TRBJ2-2; maybe TRBD1 (7 bases). The read halts 3 residues ahead of the CDR3 end, with the missing end drawn from the germline J gene. Germline-derived CDR1 and CDR2 are MDHEN and SYDVKM. This CDR3 has 14 amino acids.

As regards this clone: The CDR3 is cut off 3 residues early in the read; its end comes from the germline J gene. J is TRBJ2-7 and V is TRBV7-7; D gene uncertain. Germline lookup yields CDR1 SSHAT and CDR2 FNYEAQ (reference sequence). The V end lost 1 base, the J end lost 1 base, and 14 bases lay between the germline ends. The CDR3 length is 16 residues. CDR3 sequence: CASSLVDGRFSYEQYF. The DNA read from the CDR3 is TGTGCCAGCAGCTTAGTCGATGGCCGATTTTCCTACGAG.

A note on this clone: The read stops 3 residues short of the end of the CDR3; the missing end is completed from the germline J gene. The J gene is TRBJ1-5, the V gene TRBV12-3 or TRBV12-4; TRBD1 is a possible D gene (5 bases). CDR3 length equals 15 residues. The V end lost 2 bases, the J end lost 4 bases, and 12 bases lay between the germline ends. CDR3: CASSLSGIGNQPQHF. Incomplete CDR3 DNA: TGTGCCAGCAGTTTATCAGGGATAGGGAATCAGCCC.

To note about this clone: With the read ending 3 residues before the CDR3 end, the germline J gene is used to fill in that end. The chain uses TRBV18 and TRBJ1-1; D is unclear. Trimming removed 1 base from V and 3 bases from J, with 12 bases in between. Germline CDR1 KGHSH, CDR2 LQKENI. This CDR3 is built from 15 residues. This chain's CDR3 is CASSPRSDSDTEAFF. CDR3 DNA (partial): TGTGCCAGCTCACCACGGTCGGACTCGGACACTGAA.

Turning to this clone: The read finishes 3 residues shy of the CDR3 end, and the germline J gene is used to complete it. The chain carries TRBV7-3 and TRBJ2-3, with TRBD1 matching over 7 bases. Germline V CDR1 and CDR2: SGHTA, FQGTGA. This CDR3 is built from 13 residues. The CDR3 sequence is CASSSQGRETQYF. The CDR3 bases that were read are TGTGCCAGCAGCTCACAGGGGAGAGAGACG. The full variable domain, completed using reference TRBV7-3 and TRBJ2-3, is GAGVSQTPSNKVTEKGKYVELRCDPISGHTALYWYRQSLGQGPEFLIYFQGTGAADDSGLPNDRFFAVRPEGSVSTLKIQRTERGDSAVYLCASSSQGRETQYFGPGTRLTVL.

Notes on this clone: The read ends 3 residues early relative to the CDR3; the germline J gene fills the gap. The chain recombines TRBV6-2 or TRBV6-3 with TRBJ1-5; D may be TRBD1 (6 bases). In germline, CDR1 is MNHEY, CDR2 SVGEGT. This CDR3 is built from 14 residues. V was pared by 2 bases and J by 7 bases, with 12 bases between. The part of the CDR3 DNA that was read is TGTGCCAGCAGTTACCGGACAGTGGGCCAGCCC. This sequence encodes CASSYRTVGQP. The whole CDR3 sequence reads CASSYRTVGQPQHF.

Concerning this clone: The DNA ends 3 residues before the CDR3 does, and the rest of the CDR3 is filled in from the germline J gene. The chain links TRBV19 to TRBJ2-3, with 7 bases aligning to TRBD1. Looked up from germline, CDR1 is LNHDA and CDR2 is SQIVND (reference sequence). The CDR3 loop spans 14 amino acids. The DNA read from the CDR3 is TGTGCCAGTAGCGATACAGGGGCGGTCGAGACG. Translation gives CASSDTGAVET. The complete CDR3 sequence is CASSDTGAVETQYF.

About this clone itself: The read finishes 3 residues shy of the CDR3 end, and the germline J gene is used to complete it. The rearrangement uses TRBV10-3 and TRBJ2-7, with 9 bases lining up with TRBD1. After removal of 0 bases from V and 5 bases from J, the junction contained 5 bases not matched to a gene. This CDR3 spans 15 amino acids. The germline gives CDR1 ENHRY, CDR2 SYGVKD. CDR3 sequence reads: CAISESRDRVNEQYF. The covered CDR3 bases are TGTGCCATCAGTGAGTCGAGGGACAGGGTAAACGAG.

Points on this clone: Read coverage stops 3 residues before the CDR3 terminus; the germline J gene supplies the remainder. The chain carries TRBV7-2 and TRBJ2-3; the match to TRBD1 covers 9 bases. The CDR3 is made up of 15 amino acids. Germline-derived CDR1 and CDR2 are SGHTA and FQGNSA. The CDR3 protein is CASSLYGDRAQPQYF. CDR3 DNA, as far as it was read: TGTGCCAGCAGCTTATACGGGGACAGGGCTCAGCCG.

The CDR3 loop reads CASSQVHRLSTDTQYF. Incomplete CDR3 DNA: TGCGCCAGCAGCCAAGTACACAGGCTCTCCACAGATACG. The chain employs TRBV4-1 and TRBJ2-3, with D possibly TRBD1 on 5 matching bases. The read terminates 3 residues ahead of where the CDR3 ends, so the germline J gene completes it. V lost 1 base and J lost 2, with 13 bases in between. The germline gives CDR1 MGHRA, CDR2 YSYEKL. The CDR3 spans 16 residues.

Points on this clone: Read data end 3 residues before the CDR3 end; the end is taken from the germline J gene. The chain is built from TRBV29-1 and TRBJ1-2; tentatively, D is TRBD1 (6 bases). The germline V gene has CDR1 SQVTM and CDR2 ANQGSEA. The CDR3 consists of 14 residues. The part of the CDR3 DNA that was read is TGCAGCGCCCAGGGGTTACTAGGCACAGATACC. As protein: CSAQGLLGTDT. The CDR3 as a whole reads CSAQGLLGTDTYTF.

The covered CDR3 bases are TGTGCCAGCTCACCCAAATCCGGACTAGCGGGGGTAGAGAATGAG. The encoded protein is CASSPKSGLAGVENE. The whole CDR3 is CASSPKSGLAGVENEQFF. The chain recombines TRBV18 with TRBJ2-1, with 13 nucleotides matching TRBD2. The CDR3 extends 3 residues past the end of the read, so its final part is completed from the germline J gene. V was pared by 3 bases and J by 7 bases, with 12 bases of the junction left unmatched. The CDR3 is 18 residues long. Germline V lookup: CDR1 KGHSH, CDR2 LQKENI.

Note on this clone: From the germline J gene comes the end of the CDR3, since the read stops 3 residues before it. V is TRBV5-1 and J is TRBJ2-1, with TRBD2 matching over 13 bases. There are 18 residues in the CDR3. Germline trimming cut 4 bases from V and 2 bases from J; bases unmatched to any gene: 9. CDR1 and CDR2 from the germline V gene are SGHRS and YFSETQ. This CDR3 reads CASSAGLTSGGTYNEQFF. The covered CDR3 bases are TGCGCCAGCAGCGCCGGACTGACTAGCGGGGGGACCTACAATGAG.

Turning to this clone: Coverage ceases 3 residues before the CDR3 finishes, and the germline J gene fills in the end. The V call is TRBV20-1, the J call TRBJ2-3; D possibly corresponds to TRBD1 (6 bases). The CDR3 spans 15 residues. Per the germline V gene, CDR1 is DFQATT and CDR2 is SNEGSKA (reference sequence). V dropped 5 bases and J dropped 2 bases, with 17 bases sitting between them. The CDR3 reads CSAHHTGSPTDTQYF. Partial CDR3 DNA: TGCAGTGCTCACCATACAGGGTCCCCCACAGATACG.

Concerning this clone: The CDR3 extends 3 residues past the end of the read, so its final part is completed from the germline J gene. This sequence joins TRBV20-1 and TRBJ1-2, with TRBD1 identical over 10 bases. The V and J ends lost 3 bases and 5 bases, in that order; junction bases with no gene match: 15. The CDR3 runs to 17 residues. CDR1 is DFQATT and CDR2 is SNEGSKA in the germline V gene (reference sequence). CDR3 DNA, as far as it was read: TGCAGTGCTAGCTCCCCTTCTGGACAGGGGGGGCAGTATGGC. The encoded protein is CSASSPSGQGGQYG. Given in full, the CDR3 is CSASSPSGQGGQYGYTF.

Points on this clone: The read stops 3 residues short of the end of the CDR3; the missing end is completed from the germline J gene. The V and J genes are TRBV19 and TRBJ1-2; D may be TRBD1 (5 bases). Trimming took 5 bases from V and 7 from J, leaving 17 bases between them. CDR3 length equals 14 residues. Germline CDR1 reads LNHDA; CDR2 reads SQIVND (reference sequence). The CDR3 protein is CASSLRGPRVGYTF. The CDR3 DNA, read in part, is TGTGCCAGTAGTCTAAGAGGGCCCAGGGTTGGC.

With respect to this clone: Coverage ceases 3 residues before the CDR3 finishes, and the germline J gene fills in the end. The chain has TRBV11-2 and TRBJ2-3; D remains unclear. CDR3 length equals 14 residues. CDR1 SGHAT and CDR2 FQNNGV come from the germline V gene. Trimming removed 3 bases from V and 4 bases from J, with 11 bases in between. The CDR3 bases that were read are TGTGCCAGCAGCTTGCAGAGGCCACCAGATACG. Its protein product is CASSLQRPPDT. Given in full, the CDR3 is CASSLQRPPDTQYF.

As for this clone: The missing CDR3 end, 3 residues past where the read stops, is filled in from the germline J gene. This specimen includes other DNA sequences encoding the same CDR3. This chain uses TRBV7-9 with TRBJ1-3; maybe TRBD1 (6 bases). The CDR3 is made up of 15 amino acids. Trimming took off 6 bases at V and 2 bases at J, with 14 bases between the two ends. CDR1 and CDR2 from the germline V gene are SEHNR and FQNEAQ (reference sequence). This CDR3 reads CASSLQGSTGNTIYF. The part of the CDR3 DNA that was read is TGTGCCAGCAGTCTACAGGGCTCGACTGGAAACACC.

As concerns this clone: The read gets to within 3 residues of the CDR3 end, and the germline J gene fills in the rest. This chain joins TRBV19 and TRBJ2-4, with TRBD1 matching over 9 bases. The V gene's germline CDR1 is LNHDA and CDR2 SQIVND (reference sequence). The CDR3 has 14 amino acids. CDR3 DNA, as far as it was read: TGTGCCAGTAGTATAGCACAGGGGGCTGGTGGT. Translation gives CASSIAQGAGG. The whole CDR3 is CASSIAQGAGGQYF.

With respect to this clone: The sequence runs out 3 residues before the end of the CDR3; the remainder is reconstructed from the germline J gene. This chain joins TRBV20-1 and TRBJ2-1; maybe TRBD2 (5 bases). This CDR3 is 14 amino acids long. V was trimmed by 2 bases and J by 4 bases, leaving 12 bases between them. Germline V gives CDR1 DFQATT, CDR2 SNEGSKA (reference sequence). The CDR3 DNA, read in part, is TGCAGTGCTAGACATCCTAGCAGATACAATGAG. Its translation: CSARHPSRYNE. The full CDR3 sequence reads CSARHPSRYNEQFF.

Details on this clone: The read ends 3 residues before the CDR3 terminus; that terminus is restored from the germline J gene. The genes are TRBV18 and TRBJ1-2; TRBD1 might be the D (5 bases). Germline V lookup: CDR1 KGHSH, CDR2 LQKENI. The CDR3 consists of 14 residues. CDR3 DNA, as far as it was read: TGTGCCAGCTCCGCGACAGCCCCCCCAGCCGAC. Protein sequence: CASSATAPPAD. From start to end, the CDR3 is CASSATAPPADYTF.